Shown below are 31 T cell receptor beta chains from a single sample sequenced in a study of long-term antiretroviral therapy in people with HIV. The assay used was immunoSEQ (version v3.0), run at survey level. Clones were sequenced by immunoSEQ multiplex PCR, and TCRdb holds only the in-frame ones, with some missing. This table holds approximately 15,000 clones, 70% to 90% found once. This specimen consisted of unsorted PBMCs, obtained 0.1 years before starting antiretroviral therapy. Every receptor here comes from a man aged 18 to 35 with HIV.

The V and J genes are TRBV27 and TRBJ1-1; D unclear. Between the trimmed V and J ends, which lost 3 bases and 0 bases, there was a span of 11 bases. Germline V CDR1 and CDR2: MNHEY, SMNVEV (reference sequence). This CDR3 is 15 amino acids long. The CDR3 sequence: CASSFSGGMNTEAFF. The CDR3 DNA follows: TGTGCCAGCAGTTTTTCAGGCGGTATGAACACTGAAGCTTTCTTT.

The gene calls are TRBV6-1 and TRBJ1-2; D gene unclear. The CDR3 runs to 16 residues. Trimming left V 3 bases short and J 6 bases short, with 20 bases between. The germline V gene has CDR1 MNHNS and CDR2 SASEGT. CDR3 loop: CASSDELPYDLHGYTF. CDR3 nucleotide sequence: TGTGCCAGCAGTGACGAACTACCCTACGACCTTCATGGCTACACCTTC.

The chain joins TRBV2 to TRBJ1-3; no clear D. Trimming took off 4 bases at V and 2 bases at J, with 12 bases between the two ends. This CDR3 is built from 15 residues. Germline V lookup: CDR1 SNHLY, CDR2 FYNNEI. CDR3: CASSVSPQAGNTIYF. DNA of the CDR3: TGTGCCAGCAGTGTATCACCTCAGGCTGGAAACACCATATATTTT.

The chain combines TRBV5-4 with TRBJ2-2; D remains ambiguous. With 0 bases removed from V and 2 bases from J, the gap between germline ends came to 8 bases. The CDR3 extends over 15 amino acids. Per the germline V gene, CDR1 is SGHNT and CDR2 is YYREEE (reference sequence). CDR3: CASSLEGRNTGELFF. As DNA, the CDR3 is TGTGCCAGCAGCTTGGAGGGCAGAAACACCGGGGAGCTGTTTTTT. The variable domain in full, completed from reference TRBV5-4 and TRBJ2-2, reads ETGVTQSPTHLIKTRGQQVTLRCSSQSGHNTVSWYQQALGQGPQFIFQYYREEENGRGNFPPRFSGLQFPNYSSELNVNALELDDSALYLCASSLEGRNTGELFFGEGSRLTVL.

The gene calls are TRBV4-2 and TRBJ2-7; D is unresolved. CDR1 and CDR2 (germline): LGHNA, YNFKEQ. Trimming took off 1 base at V and 0 bases at J, with 13 bases between the two ends. The CDR3 covers 16 residues. The CDR3, as DNA: TGTGCCAGCAGCCAAGTGGTGACCGGCCACTCCTACGAGCAGTACTTC. Its translation: CASSQVVTGHSYEQYF.

This clone has a handful of counts. The CDR3 protein is CASSNLQGMANEQYF. DNA of the CDR3: TGTGCCAGCAGCAACCTACAGGGGATGGCGAACGAGCAGTACTTC. This chain links TRBV28 with TRBJ2-7; TRBD1 agrees at 7 bases. The CDR3 consists of 15 residues. The ends lost 6 bases at V and 5 bases at J; junction bases unmatched: 13. CDR1 and CDR2 (germline): MDHEN, SYDVKM.

The CDR3 nucleotides read TGTGCCAGCAGCCCGACAGGGCTAGCAGAAAAGGCCTACGAGCAGTACTTC. This gives the protein CASSPTGLAEKAYEQYF. The gene calls are TRBV4-2 and TRBJ2-7; 7 positions match TRBD1. The CDR3 extends over 17 amino acids. J gave up 2 bases and V 4 bases, and 14 bases lay outside the gene matches. Germline CDR1 reads LGHNA; CDR2 reads YNFKEQ.

V gene TRBV19 combines with J gene TRBJ2-7, with D perhaps matching TRBD1 (7 bases). Germline loops: CDR1 LNHDA, CDR2 SQIVND (reference sequence). The CDR3 contains 15 residues. V lost 4 bases and J lost 7, with 20 bases in between. CDR3: CASSRDEEGAEEQYF. CDR3 DNA: TGTGCCAGTAGTAGGGATGAGGAGGGGGCGGAAGAGCAGTACTTC.

V is TRBV7-8 and J is TRBJ2-2; D might be TRBD2 (6 bases). V was shortened by 7 bases and J by 7 bases, with 19 bases between the two germline ends. The CDR3 is made up of 15 amino acids. Germline lookup yields CDR1 SGHVS and CDR2 FQNEAQ. Written as DNA, the CDR3 is TGTGCCAGCACCCCTGGGGGGAGTTGGAACGGGGAGCTGTTTTTT. Its translation is CASTPGGSWNGELFF.

This clone came up once. The chain has TRBV27 and TRBJ2-3, with D possibly matching TRBD2 (5 bases). Between the trimmed V and J ends, which lost 4 bases and 1 base, there was a span of 12 bases. Germline CDR1 is MNHEY and CDR2 is SMNVEV (reference sequence). The CDR3 has 15 residues. The DNA of the CDR3 is TGTGCCAGCAGTTGGAGGATCACTGGCACAGATACGCAGTATTTT. This codes for CASSWRITGTDTQYF.

The chain carries TRBV7-9 and TRBJ2-5, with TRBD1 matching 10 bases. This CDR3 comprises 13 residues. The ends lost 5 bases at V and 5 bases at J; junction bases unmatched: 2. The germline gives CDR1 SEHNR, CDR2 FQNEAQ (reference sequence). CDR3 loop: CASSGQGGETQYF. Written as DNA, the CDR3 is TGTGCCAGCAGCGGACAGGGGGGGGAGACCCAGTACTTC.

The gene calls are TRBV5-1 and TRBJ1-1; D call uncertain. This CDR3 comprises 14 residues. V lost 2 bases and J 1 base, leaving 9 bases between the germline ends. Germline assignment: CDR1 SGHRS and CDR2 YFSETQ. The CDR3 loop reads CASSLWTENTEAFF. The CDR3 DNA sequence: TGCGCCAGCAGCTTATGGACCGAGAACACTGAAGCTTTCTTT.

CDR3 bases: TGTGCCAGCAGTACCCGGAGGACTAGCGGGAGTAATGAGCAGTTCTTC. Protein: CASSTRRTSGSNEQFF. The rearrangement links TRBV28 to TRBJ2-1, with 13 bases lining up with TRBD2. V dropped 5 bases and J dropped 7; count of bases not matched to a gene: 8. Germline-derived CDR1 and CDR2 are MDHEN and SYDVKM. The length of the CDR3 is 16 residues.

The V and J genes are TRBV6-4 and TRBJ1-1; no firm D call. V was shortened by 5 bases and J by 0 bases, with 7 bases between the two germline ends. CDR1 is MRHNA and CDR2 is SNTAGT in the germline V gene. This CDR3 is 13 amino acids long. CDR3: CASSPGVNTEAFF. The CDR3 DNA follows: TGTGCCAGCAGTCCTGGGGTGAACACTGAAGCTTTCTTT.

The J gene is TRBJ1-4, the V gene TRBV4-3; D remains unclear. Germline CDR1 reads LGHNA; CDR2 reads YSLEER. This CDR3 is 18 amino acids long. Between the trimmed V and J ends, which lost 1 base and 4 bases, there was a span of 19 bases. The CDR3 region has the DNA TGCGCCAGCAGCCAAGGATTCTGGATGTCCCCCCTTAATGAAAAACTGTTTTTT. Its protein product is CASSQGFWMSPLNEKLFF.

The chain links TRBV7-6 to TRBJ2-5; D remains ambiguous. Germline V CDR1 and CDR2: SGHVS, FNYEAQ. The V end was cut by 10 bases, the J end by 2 bases, with 2 bases between. The CDR3 is 9 residues long. CDR3 in amino acids: CATQETQYF. In nucleotides, the CDR3 is TGTGCCACACAAGAGACCCAGTACTTC.

This chain links TRBV7-2 with TRBJ1-5, with D tentatively TRBD1 (5 bases). The CDR3 has 15 amino acids. Between the trimmed V and J ends, which lost 4 bases and 5 bases, there was a span of 15 bases. Germline V gene lookup returns CDR1 SGHTA and CDR2 FQGNSA. The CDR3 bases are TGTGCCAGCAGCTGGGGGGACGGGAGACATCAGCCCCAGCATTTT. Translation: CASSWGDGRHQPQHF.

This clone has only one observation. V usage is TRBV29-1 and J usage is TRBJ1-1; tentatively, D is TRBD1 (6 bases). Per germline, CDR1 SQVTM and CDR2 ANQGSEA. The CDR3 consists of 13 residues. V lost 4 bases and J lost 4, with 13 bases in between. The CDR3 DNA follows: TGCAGCGTTGGAAGGGGGGCGAGCACTGAAGCTTTCTTT. This encodes CSVGRGASTEAFF.

The chain has TRBV12-5 and TRBJ1-1; 9 bases match TRBD1. CDR1 is LGHNT and CDR2 is FRNRAP in the germline V gene. This CDR3 is 13 amino acids long. After removal of 5 bases from V and 5 bases from J, the junction contained 3 bases not matched to a gene. CDR3 region: CASGPGTGTEAFF. The CDR3 DNA reads TGTGCTAGTGGTCCGGGGACAGGGACTGAAGCTTTCTTT.

The chain recombines TRBV5-1 with TRBJ2-3, with TRBD2 matching over 12 bases. V shed 0 bases, J shed 4 bases, and the junction held 3 bases outside the gene matches. In germline, CDR1 is SGHRS, CDR2 YFSETQ. This CDR3 comprises 16 residues. The CDR3 here is CASSLGTSGIADTQYF. CDR3 DNA: TGCGCCAGCAGCTTGGGGACTAGCGGGATCGCAGATACGCAGTATTTT.

The rearrangement uses TRBV5-1 and TRBJ2-3; D uncertain. This CDR3 is 15 amino acids long. Germline CDR1 is SGHRS and CDR2 is YFSETQ. The ends were cut back, 2 bases at V and 0 bases at J, with 10 bases in the middle. CDR3 sequence reads: CASSFKGSSTDTQYF. CDR3 bases: TGCGCCAGCAGCTTCAAGGGATCTAGCACAGATACGCAGTATTTT.

The rearrangement uses TRBV5-8 and TRBJ1-5, with no clear D. The V and J ends lost 1 base and 7 bases respectively, with 3 bases between them. The CDR3 runs 11 residues. Germline V gene sequence: CDR1 SGHTS, CDR2 YDEGEE. This chain's CDR3 is CASSLRQPQHF. The CDR3 nucleotides are TGTGCCAGCAGCTTGAGACAGCCCCAGCATTTT.

The DNA of the CDR3 is TGCGCCAGCAGCTTGGAATCGCCGAGCTCTGGAAACACCATATATTTT. As protein: CASSLESPSSGNTIYF. The chain couples TRBV5-1 to TRBJ1-3; D is ambiguous. This CDR3 has 16 residues. Trimming left V 0 bases short and J 0 bases short, with 10 bases between. The germline V gene encodes CDR1 SGHRS and CDR2 YFSETQ.

The J gene is TRBJ2-7, the V gene TRBV9, with 8 bases fitting TRBD2. CDR1 is SGDLS, CDR2 YYNGEE, per germline. After removal of 0 bases from V and 3 bases from J, the junction contained 5 bases not matched to a gene. The CDR3 is 15 amino acids. CDR3 bases: TGTGCCAGCAGCGTAGCCGGCGGGAGGTTCTACGAGCAGTACTTC. This codes for CASSVAGGRFYEQYF.

The rearrangement uses TRBV6-6 and TRBJ2-7; D not resolved. The CDR3 spans 14 residues. The ends were cut back, 7 bases at V and 5 bases at J, with 18 bases in the middle. CDR1 MNHNY and CDR2 SVGAGI come from the germline V gene (reference sequence). The CDR3 DNA sequence: TGTGCCAGCACCCCTAGTCTGGGCAGAAACGAGCAGTACTTC. Residues: CASTPSLGRNEQYF.

The V gene is TRBV28, the J gene TRBJ2-7, with D perhaps matching TRBD1 (6 bases). Germline V gene lookup returns CDR1 MDHEN and CDR2 SYDVKM. V was clipped by 3 bases and J by 2 bases, with 11 bases between them. The CDR3 is 14 amino acids. CDR3 bases: TGTGCCAGCAGTTTGAGGACAGTAGCCTACGAGCAGTACTTC. It translates to CASSLRTVAYEQYF.

This chain connects TRBV28 to TRBJ2-5; the D gene is possibly TRBD2 (7 bases). The CDR3 runs 15 residues. CDR1 is MDHEN, CDR2 SYDVKM, per germline. Trimming took 8 bases from V and 2 from J, leaving 18 bases between them. CDR3 in DNA: TGTGCCAGCGTCTCGGGGGGCGGGGAGCAAGAGACCCAGTACTTC. Protein sequence: CASVSGGGEQETQYF. Full variable domain (missing parts from reference TRBV28 and TRBJ2-5): DVKVTQSSRYLVKRTGEKVFLECVQDMDHENMFWYRQDPGLGLRLIYFSYDVKMKEKGDIPEGYSVSREKKERFSLILESASTNQTSMYLCASVSGGGEQETQYFGPGTRLLVL.

J is TRBJ1-5 and V is TRBV6-1; unclear D gene. Looked up from germline, CDR1 is MNHNS and CDR2 is SASEGT. V was trimmed by 10 bases and J by 3 bases, leaving 10 bases between them. The CDR3 covers 12 residues. The CDR3 bases are TGTGCCACGGGCCCATCCAATCAGCCCCAGCATTTT. This sequence encodes CATGPSNQPQHF.

This chain links TRBV14 with TRBJ2-7; 7 bases are a match to TRBD2. Trimming cost V 0 bases and J 4 bases; bases outside gene matches: 9. CDR1 SGHDN and CDR2 FVKESK come from the germline V gene. The CDR3 extends over 16 amino acids. The CDR3 spells CASSQDLGRVRYEQYF. As DNA, the CDR3 is TGTGCCAGCAGCCAAGATCTGGGGAGGGTGAGGTACGAGCAGTACTTC.

This chain connects TRBV5-4 to TRBJ2-7; 8 positions match TRBD1. Germline V CDR1 and CDR2: SGHNT, YYREEE (reference sequence). The trim removed 1 base at V and 4 bases at J, leaving 4 bases unmatched. This CDR3 region has 14 residues. The CDR3 sequence is CASSLSGQGYEQYF. CDR3 bases: TGTGCCAGCAGCTTGTCCGGACAGGGTTACGAGCAGTACTTC.

This clone was seen just once. This sequence joins TRBV10-3 and TRBJ2-2, with 10 bases that match TRBD2. The CDR3 is 17 amino acids. V was pared by 2 bases and J by 0 bases, with 3 bases of the junction left unmatched. From germline, CDR1 is ENHRY and CDR2 SYGVKD. CDR3 sequence (DNA): TGTGCCATCAGTGAGCCTAGCGGGGGTTCGAACACCGGGGAGCTGTTTTTT. This encodes CAISEPSGGSNTGELFF.